These 27 T cell receptor beta chains share one sample of origin, sequenced in a study of cytomegalovirus exposure and HLA in healthy donors. Researchers ran the PCR with 60 Vbeta and 13 Jbeta primers. Using immunoSEQ multiplex PCR, the repertoire was profiled, and TCRdb retains in-frame clones only, with some absent. This table holds approximately 75,000 clones, 65% to 90% found once. Sequencing used PBMCs. The receptors stem from a man aged 65 to 79 in good health and CMV-seropositive.

The V call is TRBV11-2, the J call TRBJ2-2, with 7 positions matching TRBD1. Germline values: CDR1 SGHAT, CDR2 FQNNGV. The length of the CDR3 is 14 residues. The V and J ends lost 5 bases and 6 bases, in that order; junction bases with no gene match: 6. The DNA of the CDR3 is TGTGCCAGCAGCGGAGAGCAGGGGGCCGGGGAGCTGTTTTTT. This encodes CASSGEQGAGELFF.

The sample holds one count of this clone. The rearrangement uses TRBV25-1 and TRBJ2-1; 11 bases map to TRBD1. V gave up 6 bases and J gave up 0 bases; unmatched junction bases: 4. The length of the CDR3 is 16 residues. Germline loops: CDR1 MGHDK, CDR2 SYGVNS. CDR3 in DNA: TGTGCCAGCAGCGGGGACAGGGGGTTCTCCTACAATGAGCAGTTCTTC. Amino acids: CASSGDRGFSYNEQFF.

This clone was detected only a few times. This chain links TRBV7-2 with TRBJ2-4; TRBD1 matches 9 bases. The CDR3 runs 15 residues. Per germline, CDR1 SGHTA and CDR2 FQGNSA. Unmatched junction bases numbered 7, after V lost 6 bases and J lost 4 bases. CDR3 bases: TGTGCCAGCAGTGAAACCGGGACAGGGAAAAACATTCAGTACTTC. As protein: CASSETGTGKNIQYF.

The chain joins TRBV19 to TRBJ1-5; D might be TRBD1 (5 bases). Per germline, CDR1 LNHDA and CDR2 SQIVND (reference sequence). The CDR3 extends over 14 amino acids. Trimming took off 7 bases at V and 6 bases at J, with 16 bases between the two ends. Here the CDR3 reads CASTGTGGVQPQHF. The CDR3, as DNA: TGTGCCAGTACCGGGACCGGAGGGGTTCAGCCCCAGCATTTT.

This chain connects TRBV28 to TRBJ1-2; D may be TRBD1 (5 bases). The CDR3 is 13 amino acids. Looked up from germline, CDR1 is MDHEN and CDR2 is SYDVKM. The V end was cut by 5 bases, the J end by 1 base, with 8 bases between. CDR3 DNA sequence: TGTGCCAGCAGTCCTGACAGTAACTATGGCTACACCTTC. Amino acids: CASSPDSNYGYTF.

The chain has TRBV5-1 and TRBJ2-7; 9 nucleotides agree with TRBD1. The ends lost 4 bases at V and 5 bases at J; junction bases unmatched: 10. There are 15 residues in the CDR3. CDR1 and CDR2 (germline): SGHRS, YFSETQ. As DNA, the CDR3 is TGCGCCAGCAGCCTCGGACAGGGGTACATCCACGAGCAGTACTTC. As protein: CASSLGQGYIHEQYF.

J is TRBJ2-3 and V is TRBV7-2; the match to TRBD2 covers 7 bases. This CDR3 contains 14 residues. Trimming took 3 bases from V and 4 from J; bases not matched to a gene: 4. Germline V gene lookup returns CDR1 SGHTA and CDR2 FQGNSA. CDR3 DNA sequence: TGTGCCAGCAGCTTTCTAGCGGTGGCAGATACGCAGTATTTT. Translated, it gives CASSFLAVADTQYF.

The chain is built from TRBV7-9 and TRBJ1-2; 12 bases align to TRBD1. The V gene's germline CDR1 is SEHNR and CDR2 FQNEAQ (reference sequence). V shed 4 bases and J 8 bases; nucleotides not matched to a gene: 8. This CDR3 is 15 amino acids long. The CDR3 spells CASSSPGQGARGYTF. CDR3 coding DNA: TGTGCCAGCAGCTCACCGGGACAGGGGGCGCGGGGCTACACCTTC. Together with reference TRBV7-9 and TRBJ1-2, the CDR3 gives the full variable domain: DTGVSQNPRHKITKRGQNVTFRCDPISEHNRLYWYRQTLGQGPEFLTYFQNEAQLEKSRLLSDRFSAERPKGSFSTLEIQRTEQGDSAMYLCASSSPGQGARGYTFGSGTRLTVV.

The rearrangement joins TRBV4-1 to TRBJ1-2; 9 bases are shared with TRBD1. Germline CDR1 is MGHRA and CDR2 is YSYEKL. Trimming removed 0 bases from V and 7 bases from J; junction bases left unmatched: 9. The CDR3 is 16 residues long. CDR3 in amino acids: CASSQDLDRGRTGYTF. CDR3 coding DNA: TGCGCCAGCAGCCAAGATCTGGACAGGGGCCGTACTGGCTACACCTTC.

This chain connects TRBV6-1 to TRBJ2-7; 12 bases fit TRBD2. Looked up from germline, CDR1 is MNHNS and CDR2 is SASEGT. This CDR3 has 16 amino acids. The junction had 7 bases not matched to a gene; V was cut back by 3 bases and J by 4 bases. CDR3 in amino acids: CASSDLGLAGRYEQYF. The CDR3 nucleotides read TGTGCCAGCAGTGACCTCGGACTAGCGGGACGTTACGAGCAGTACTTC.

The chain couples TRBV10-3 to TRBJ1-4; weak D call: TRBD1 (5 bases). V was clipped by 11 bases and J by 8 bases, with 18 bases between them. From germline, CDR1 is ENHRY and CDR2 SYGVKD. This CDR3 is 13 amino acids long. The DNA of the CDR3 is TGTGCCGCGGGCGGGGCGTCGGGGGAAAAACTGTTTTTT. Translating gives CAAGGASGEKLFF.

The V gene is TRBV4-2, the J gene TRBJ2-3, with 10 nucleotides matching TRBD2. Germline assignment: CDR1 LGHNA and CDR2 YNFKEQ. After removal of 0 bases from V and 0 bases from J, the junction contained 9 bases not matched to a gene. This CDR3 is 19 amino acids long. The CDR3 spells CASSQDPSGGGTSTDTQYF. The CDR3 coding sequence is TGTGCCAGCAGCCAAGATCCCAGCGGGGGGGGAACTAGCACAGATACGCAGTATTTT.

The chain couples TRBV6-5 to TRBJ2-7; 9 nucleotides line up with TRBD2. CDR3 size: 15 residues. From germline, CDR1 is MNHEY and CDR2 SVGAGI. Trimming took 2 bases from V and 4 from J; bases not matched to a gene: 6. In DNA, the CDR3 is TGTGCCAGCAGTTACGTCGGGCGGGAGGGTTACGAGCAGTACTTC. As protein: CASSYVGREGYEQYF.

The chain employs TRBV28 and TRBJ1-2; D gene ambiguous. This CDR3 contains 12 residues. Germline V gives CDR1 MDHEN, CDR2 SYDVKM. The V end was cut by 10 bases, the J end by 3 bases, with 12 bases between. The CDR3 DNA reads TGTGCCACTTATGGCCAGTACTATGGCTACACCTTC. Translation: CATYGQYYGYTF.

V usage is TRBV18 and J usage is TRBJ1-5, with a possible D match to TRBD1 (6 bases). V shed 3 bases and J shed 6 bases, with 12 bases lying between them. CDR1 and CDR2 from the germline V gene are KGHSH and LQKENI. The CDR3 spans 14 residues. The CDR3 DNA reads TGTGCCAGCTCACCGGGGGCGCGTGGTCAGCCCCAGCATTTT. Encoded protein: CASSPGARGQPQHF.

The V call is TRBV27, the J call TRBJ2-2; no reliable D call. V lost 6 bases and J 2 bases, leaving 4 bases between the germline ends. This CDR3 spans 12 amino acids. CDR1 and CDR2 (germline): MNHEY, SMNVEV (reference sequence). The CDR3 DNA reads TGTGCCAGCAGGTATAACACCGGGGAGCTGTTTTTT. Amino acids: CASRYNTGELFF.

V usage is TRBV7-8 and J usage is TRBJ1-4, with D tentatively TRBD1 (6 bases). The ends were cut back, 5 bases at V and 4 bases at J, with 11 bases in the middle. The CDR3 extends over 14 amino acids. Germline lookup yields CDR1 SGHVS and CDR2 FQNEAQ. In DNA, the CDR3 is TGTGCCAGCAGCAGACAGGCGTTTAATGAAAAACTGTTTTTT. Its translation: CASSRQAFNEKLFF. Drawing the rest from reference TRBV7-8 and TRBJ1-4, the complete variable domain is GAGVSQSPRYKVAKRGQDVALRCDPISGHVSLFWYQQALGQGPEFLTYFQNEAQLDKSGLPSDRFFAERPEGSVSTLKIQRTQQEDSAVYLCASSRQAFNEKLFFGSGTQLSVL.

The chain employs TRBV5-6 and TRBJ1-2, with no clear D. CDR3 length: 12 amino acids. V lost 4 bases to trimming and J lost 7 bases, with 11 bases between them. The V gene's germline CDR1 is SGHDT and CDR2 YYEEEE. In DNA form, the CDR3 reads TGTGCCAGCAGCCGAGAAGAGGGTGGCTACACCTTC. Translation: CASSREEGGYTF.

In its sample, this clone was seen a few times. This chain links TRBV5-1 with TRBJ1-1; D is ambiguous. V gave up 0 bases and J gave up 6 bases, with 9 bases separating them. The germline V gene has CDR1 SGHRS and CDR2 YFSETQ. The CDR3 loop spans 13 amino acids. The CDR3 here is CASSLGSVSEAFF. The DNA of the CDR3 is TGCGCCAGCAGCTTGGGCTCGGTATCTGAAGCTTTCTTT.

The chain links TRBV7-9 to TRBJ2-7; 8 bases are shared with TRBD2. Unmatched junction bases numbered 10, after V lost 7 bases and J lost 5 bases. There are 14 residues in the CDR3. CDR1 is SEHNR, CDR2 FQNEAQ, per germline (reference sequence). The CDR3 region has the DNA TGTGCCAGCAACGCGGGGGGTCTGGAGAACGAGCAGTACTTC. The encoded protein is CASNAGGLENEQYF.

The chain couples TRBV7-9 to TRBJ1-2, with a possible D match to TRBD1 (6 bases). CDR3 size: 14 residues. V lost 3 bases and J 2 bases, leaving 10 bases between the germline ends. Germline V gives CDR1 SEHNR, CDR2 FQNEAQ (reference sequence). The DNA for the CDR3 is TGTGCCAGCAGCTTCCAGGGGAGAAACTATGGCTACACCTTC. As protein: CASSFQGRNYGYTF.

J is TRBJ1-2 and V is TRBV13; a weak D match, TRBD1 (5 bases). Germline CDR1 and CDR2: PRHDT and FYEKMQ (reference sequence). CDR3 size: 14 residues. V dropped 5 bases and J dropped 1 base, with 11 bases sitting between them. In DNA, the CDR3 is TGTGCCAGCAGCCCTCGTGACAGTAACTATGGCTACACCTTC. Residues: CASSPRDSNYGYTF.

This clone appeared once. This rearrangement joins TRBV27 to TRBJ2-5; D might be TRBD2 (5 bases). Germline V lookup: CDR1 MNHEY, CDR2 SMNVEV (reference sequence). The germline V and J ends were trimmed by 2 bases and 4 bases, with 11 bases remaining between them. This CDR3 has 14 amino acids. The CDR3 bases are TGTGCCAGCAGTTTAGAGTCCAGCGGAGAGACCCAGTACTTC. Its protein product is CASSLESSGETQYF.

The sample holds a few counts of this clone. Other DNA sequences of this sample code for an identical CDR3. The gene calls are TRBV4-3 and TRBJ1-2; TRBD1 is a possible D gene (6 bases). This CDR3 has 12 amino acids. V lost 3 bases to trimming and J lost 4 bases, with 6 bases between them. Germline CDR1 reads LGHNA; CDR2 reads YSLEER. The CDR3 loop is CASSQDSYGYTF. In DNA, the CDR3 is TGCGCCAGCAGCCAGGACAGCTATGGCTACACCTTC.

The genes are TRBV5-6 and TRBJ1-2, with D unclear. Trimming cost V 1 base and J 3 bases, with 7 bases left between them. The germline gives CDR1 SGHDT, CDR2 YYEEEE. The CDR3 spans 13 residues. CDR3 sequence (DNA): TGTGCCAGCAGCTTGCCAGGCCACTATGGCTACACCTTC. This encodes CASSLPGHYGYTF.

This clone showed up just once. The genes are TRBV7-9 and TRBJ2-3; D gene ambiguous. Trimming took 5 bases from V and 4 from J, leaving 7 bases between them. The CDR3 covers 12 residues. CDR1 and CDR2 (germline): SEHNR, FQNEAQ (reference sequence). This CDR3 is CASSLLSDTQYF. The CDR3 DNA reads as TGTGCCAGCAGCCTCTTGTCAGATACGCAGTATTTT.

V is TRBV10-3 and J is TRBJ1-2; 7 nucleotides match TRBD1. From germline, CDR1 is ENHRY and CDR2 SYGVKD. V lost 3 bases and J lost 8; bases outside the gene matches: 6. This CDR3 contains 13 residues. The CDR3 DNA follows: TGTGCCATCAGTGAACAGGGGAATGGCGGCTACACCTTC. This codes for CAISEQGNGGYTF.